Listed below are T cell receptor beta chains from one sample, sequenced in a study of beta chain features in type 1 diabetes. The repertoire was sequenced with immunoSEQ multiplex PCR; TCRdb's copy has only in-frame clones and lacks some. Among about 930,000 clones listed, about a sixth were seen once. The sequenced material came from naive CD4+ T cells from blood. These receptors were taken from a woman aged 18-29 years in good health. CDR3s include the opening cysteine and the closing phenylalanine or tryptophan. The D gene is left open where the match is weak. Some rows mark clone size as missing; the rest say once, few, many or name a class of expanded clone.

TRBJ2-3,TRBV18,few,NA,TGTGCCAGCTCACCACCCGGAGATACGCAGTATTTT,CASSPPGDTQYF
TRBJ1-1,TRBV28,NA,NA,TGTGCCAGCTGGGGGGTCATGAACACTGAAGCTTTCTTT,CASWGVMNTEAFF
TRBJ2-1,TRBV15,few,TRBD2,TGTGCCACCAGCAGAGCGGGACTACTAGTCAATGAGCAGTTCTTC,CATSRAGLLVNEQFF
TRBJ2-2,TRBV2,few,TRBD2,TGTGCCAGCAGTGAAAGGACTAGCGGGAGGTCCGGGGAGCTGTTTTTT,CASSERTSGRSGELFF
TRBJ1-1,TRBV19,NA,NA,TGTGCCAGTAGTACGCAGCCGGGACTCCCATTGACAGCTTTCTTT,CASSTQPGLPLTAFF
TRBJ2-2,TRBV11-3,few,NA,TGTGCCAGCAGCTTACAATCAACCGGGGAGCTGTTTTTT,CASSLQSTGELFF
TRBJ1-1,TRBV5-4,NA,TRBD1,TGCGCCAGCAGCCTCAGGGGGTATCCGGGCACTGAAGCTTTCTTT,CASSLRGYPGTEAFF
TRBJ2-1,TRBV6-6,NA,NA,TGTGCCAGCAGACGACTAAGCTCCTACAATGAGCAGTTCTTC,CASRRLSSYNEQFF
TRBJ2-5,TRBV28,few,NA,TGTGCCAGCACGGGGGAGACCCAGTACTTC,CASTGETQYF
TRBJ2-1,TRBV18,few,TRBD2,TGTGCCAGCTCACCGGGACTAGCGGAGCTCAATGAGCAGTTCTTC,CASSPGLAELNEQFF